This note documents a single T cell receptor beta chain sequence. Original processing methods: Amplification of reference gene primers was used by the study to estimate nucleated cell counts. TCRdb keeps only in-frame clones here, not all; method: immunoSEQ multiplex PCR. The D gene and trimming were derived from the DNA, and the V and J assignments and clone size from that table. The sample yields 90,000 to 120,000 clones, about nine tenths seen once. This record comes from a study of blood T cell repertoires in COVID-19. Across the study: Sites across the United States, Italy and Spain contributed samples from acute and convalescent COVID-19. The analysed material was cDNA or gDNA that came from T cells, B-cell-depleted T cells, or PBMCs.

In germline, CDR1 is LGHNA, CDR2 YNFKEQ. Trimming removed 1 base from V and 8 bases from J, with 16 bases in between. This CDR3 region has 15 residues. The sequencing input was peripheral blood. This sequence was found in a human donor in a cohort sampled during active COVID-19. The chain recombines TRBV4-2 with TRBJ2-3; D is unclear. The CDR3 nucleotides read TGTGCCAGCAGCCAAGGCCTCGGTTACCCTACTACGCAGTATTTT. Translating gives CASSQGLGYPTTQYF.